These T cell receptor beta chains were read from a single sample in a study of glioma-infiltrating T cells after dendritic cell vaccination. Some clones are missing from TCRdb's copy, which holds only in-frame ones; the method was immunoSEQ multiplex PCR. This table has approximately 85,000 clones, roughly 85% appearing once. Sequencing was performed on blood, taken after dendritic cell vaccination. The source of these receptors is a human donor with glioblastoma. The CDR3 runs from the conserved cysteine through the conserved F or W. The D gene is left open where the match is weak. Size values are once, few and many counts, or a class for expanded clones, and some rows have none.

J gene: TRBJ2-2
D gene: TRBD2
clone size: once
V gene: TRBV5-1
CDR3 DNA: TGCGCCAGCAGCTTGGTTGGGTCAGCGGGAGGGCCATGGACCGGGGAGCTGTTTTTT
CDR3 protein: CASSLVGSAGGPWTGELFF

J gene: TRBJ1-1
D gene: -
clone size: -
V gene: TRBV29-1
CDR3 DNA: TGCAGCGTCCTACCTGAGGTCGGTCGCACTGAAGCTTTCTTT
CDR3 protein: CSVLPEVGRTEAFF

J gene: TRBJ2-2
D gene: TRBD2
clone size: -
V gene: TRBV7-3
CDR3 DNA: TGTGCCAGCAGCTTCAGCGGGGGGCCTTACACCGGGGAGCTGTTTTTT
CDR3 protein: CASSFSGGPYTGELFF

J gene: TRBJ2-3
D gene: TRBD2
clone size: -
V gene: TRBV28
CDR3 DNA: TGTGCCAGCAGTCCGCGGGGGGTAGATACGCAGTATTTT
CDR3 protein: CASSPRGVDTQYF

J gene: TRBJ1-1
D gene: -
clone size: few
V gene: TRBV7-9
CDR3 DNA: TGTGCCAGCAGCTTGGGGGGGCCCACTGAAGCTTTCTTT
CDR3 protein: CASSLGGPTEAFF

J gene: TRBJ2-3
D gene: -
clone size: -
V gene: TRBV5-4
CDR3 DNA: TGTGCCAGCAGCTTGGTAGCGCGGGGACGCACAGATACGCAGTATTTT
CDR3 protein: CASSLVARGRTDTQYF

J gene: TRBJ1-1
D gene: -
clone size: -
V gene: TRBV6-5
CDR3 DNA: TGTGCCAGCAGCCCAACCCTACACACTGAAGCTTTCTTT
CDR3 protein: CASSPTLHTEAFF

J gene: TRBJ2-7
D gene: TRBD1
clone size: -
V gene: TRBV5-6
CDR3 DNA: TGTGCCACCACCCTAACAACTACACAGGGGAACGAGCAGTACTTC
CDR3 protein: CATTLTTTQGNEQYF

J gene: TRBJ2-5
D gene: -
clone size: -
V gene: TRBV6-1
CDR3 DNA: TGTGCCAGCAGTGACTTGCGCAGGGAAGAGACCCAGTACTTC
CDR3 protein: CASSDLRREETQYF

J gene: TRBJ2-3
D gene: TRBD2
clone size: -
V gene: TRBV5-4
CDR3 DNA: TGTGCCAGCAGCTACCGGGGAGGGCGCACAGATACGCAGTATTTT
CDR3 protein: CASSYRGGRTDTQYF

J gene: TRBJ2-3
D gene: TRBD2
clone size: -
V gene: TRBV9
CDR3 DNA: TGTGCCAGCAGCCCCCGGGGAGCGGGGGGGCCATCAGATACGCAGTATTTT
CDR3 protein: CASSPRGAGGPSDTQYF

J gene: TRBJ2-7
D gene: -
clone size: -
V gene: TRBV19
CDR3 DNA: TGTGCCAGTACCCTACAGTTAGGGGCCTACGAGCAGTACTTC
CDR3 protein: CASTLQLGAYEQYF

J gene: TRBJ2-3
D gene: TRBD2
clone size: -
V gene: TRBV7-3
CDR3 DNA: TGTGCCAGCAGCGCCGGGCGGGGGGATACGCAGTATTTT
CDR3 protein: CASSAGRGDTQYF

J gene: TRBJ2-5
D gene: TRBD2
clone size: once
V gene: TRBV14
CDR3 DNA: TGTGCCAGCAGCCAAGATTTGGCTAGCGGGGAAGTTCAAGAGACCCAGTACTTC
CDR3 protein: CASSQDLASGEVQETQYF

J gene: TRBJ2-1
D gene: TRBD2
clone size: -
V gene: TRBV19
CDR3 DNA: TGTGCCAGTAGCACGGGACTAGCGTTTAGCTCCTACAATGAGCAGTTCTTC
CDR3 protein: CASSTGLAFSSYNEQFF

J gene: TRBJ1-2
D gene: TRBD1
clone size: -
V gene: TRBV5-4
CDR3 DNA: TGTGCCAGCAGCTTATCCGGGACAGGGAACGGCTACACCTTC
CDR3 protein: CASSLSGTGNGYTF

J gene: TRBJ2-7
D gene: TRBD2
clone size: -
V gene: TRBV6-6
CDR3 DNA: TGTGCCAGCAGTTACTCGAATAGCGGGGACTCCTACGAGCAGTACTTC
CDR3 protein: CASSYSNSGDSYEQYF

J gene: TRBJ1-5
D gene: TRBD1
clone size: -
V gene: TRBV5-1
CDR3 DNA: TGCGCCAGCAGCTTGGCCGCTGGCAGGGGGCAGGCCCAGCATTTT
CDR3 protein: CASSLAAGRGQAQHF

J gene: TRBJ2-5
D gene: TRBD2
clone size: -
V gene: TRBV6-4
CDR3 DNA: TGTGCCAGCAGTGACTCAAAGGTTGGACTAGCGGGAGGTGGGCAAGAGACCCAGTACTTC
CDR3 protein: CASSDSKVGLAGGGQETQYF

J gene: TRBJ2-7
D gene: -
clone size: -
V gene: TRBV12-5
CDR3 DNA: TGTGCTAGTGGTCCCCGGACTGGAACCTACGAGCAGTACTTC
CDR3 protein: CASGPRTGTYEQYF